The present T cell receptor beta chain was sequenced within a study of tumor-infiltrating lymphocytes in localized non-small cell lung cancer. Here immunoSEQ multiplex PCR was the method, and the copy in TCRdb shows in-frame clones only, minus some. This sample has 11,000 to 15,000 clones, with around 82% found just once. The sample comprised lung tumor tissue. The clonotype comes from a human donor with non-small cell lung cancer.

CDR3 nucleotides: TGTGCCAGCAGTACAGGGGGCAACCACGAGCAGTACTTC. Its translation: CASSTGGNHEQYF. The rearrangement uses TRBV28 and TRBJ2-7; 9 nucleotides agree with TRBD1. Germline CDR1 and CDR2: MDHEN and SYDVKM. CDR3 length: 13 residues. Trimming took 5 bases from V and 5 from J; bases not matched to a gene: 4.